The sample holds a few counts of the clone carrying this T cell receptor beta chain. Its target is not known. The CDR3 loop spans 19 amino acids. With V trimmed by 1 base and J by 7 bases, 15 bases remained unmatched. Next came a second PCR, run for about 6 to 12 cycles, which used a sample-barcoded 5' primer along with a J-beta primer mix. In TCRdb, the 5' RACE reads were re-called with MiXCR into one record per CDR3 protein. Here the sample spans roughly 1,300,000 distinct CDR3 sequences, approximately 60% being singletons. This sample was taken from a study of blood T cells in healthy people across ages. Points from the study as a whole: While age rose, TCR beta diversity per million T cells dropped in a roughly linear way.

Sequenced material: blood. This chain links TRBV12-3 or TRBV12-4 with TRBJ2-1; TRBD1 matches 11 bases. The sequence was obtained from a man aged 18 to 29 in good health. CDR3 region: CASSLGTGGALGPGNEQFF. The CDR3 nucleotides read TGTGCCAGCAGTTTAGGGACAGGGGGCGCGTTGGGACCCGGGAATGAGCAGTTCTTC.